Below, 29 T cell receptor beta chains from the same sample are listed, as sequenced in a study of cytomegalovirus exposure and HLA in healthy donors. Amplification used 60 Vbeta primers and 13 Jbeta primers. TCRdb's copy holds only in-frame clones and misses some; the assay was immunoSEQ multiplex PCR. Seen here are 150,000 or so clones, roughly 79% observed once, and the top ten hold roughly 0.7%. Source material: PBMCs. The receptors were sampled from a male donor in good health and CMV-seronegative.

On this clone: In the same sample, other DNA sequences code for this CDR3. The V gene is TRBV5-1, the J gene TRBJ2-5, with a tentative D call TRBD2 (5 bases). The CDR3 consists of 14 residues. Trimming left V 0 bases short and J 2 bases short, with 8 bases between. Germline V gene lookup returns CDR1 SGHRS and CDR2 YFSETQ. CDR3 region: CASSLGGDQETQYF. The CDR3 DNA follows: TGCGCCAGCAGCTTGGGGGGAGATCAAGAGACCCAGTACTTC.

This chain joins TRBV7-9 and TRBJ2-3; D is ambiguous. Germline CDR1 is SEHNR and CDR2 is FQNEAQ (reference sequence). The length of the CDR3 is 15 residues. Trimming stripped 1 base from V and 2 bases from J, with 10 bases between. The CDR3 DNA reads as TGTGCCAGCAGCTTAGGGGCCAGAAACACAGATACGCAGTATTTT. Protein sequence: CASSLGARNTDTQYF. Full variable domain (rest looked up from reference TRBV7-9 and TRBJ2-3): DTGVSQNPRHKITKRGQNVTFRCDPISEHNRLYWYRQTLGQGPEFLTYFQNEAQLEKSRLLSDRFSAERPKGSFSTLEIQRTEQGDSAMYLCASSLGARNTDTQYFGPGTRLTVL.

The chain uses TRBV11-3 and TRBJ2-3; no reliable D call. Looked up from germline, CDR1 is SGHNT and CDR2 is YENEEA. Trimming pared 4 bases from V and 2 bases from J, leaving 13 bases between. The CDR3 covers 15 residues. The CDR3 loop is CASSSGNRNTDTQYF. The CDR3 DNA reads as TGTGCCAGCAGCTCAGGTAATCGGAACACAGATACGCAGTATTTT.

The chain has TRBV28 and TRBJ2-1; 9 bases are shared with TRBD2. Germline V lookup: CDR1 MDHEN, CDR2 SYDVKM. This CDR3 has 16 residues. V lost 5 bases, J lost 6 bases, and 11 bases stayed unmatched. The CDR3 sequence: CASSPTSGWEGNEQFF. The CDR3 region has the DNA TGTGCCAGCAGTCCTACTAGCGGGTGGGAGGGCAATGAGCAGTTCTTC. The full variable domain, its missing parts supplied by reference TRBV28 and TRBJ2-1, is DVKVTQSSRYLVKRTGEKVFLECVQDMDHENMFWYRQDPGLGLRLIYFSYDVKMKEKGDIPEGYSVSREKKERFSLILESASTNQTSMYLCASSPTSGWEGNEQFFGPGTRLTVL.

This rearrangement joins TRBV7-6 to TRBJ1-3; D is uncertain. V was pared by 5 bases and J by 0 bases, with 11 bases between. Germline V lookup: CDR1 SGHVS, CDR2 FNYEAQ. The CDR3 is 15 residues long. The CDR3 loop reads CASSAMELSGNTIYF. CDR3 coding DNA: TGTGCCAGCAGCGCCATGGAGCTCTCTGGAAACACCATATATTTT.

The CDR3 is CSVEGQTYNEQFF. DNA of the CDR3: TGCAGCGTTGAAGGACAGACCTACAATGAGCAGTTCTTC. The gene calls are TRBV29-1 and TRBJ2-1, with a weak D call TRBD1 (5 bases). Trimming cost V 1 base and J 2 bases, with 6 bases left between them. Germline V gives CDR1 SQVTM, CDR2 ANQGSEA. CDR3 length equals 13 residues.

DNA for the CDR3: TGTGCCAGCAGTTTAACCCCCCCCGGGGAGAGCTCCTACAATGAGCAGTTCTTC. This codes for CASSLTPPGESSYNEQFF. The rearrangement joins TRBV27 to TRBJ2-1; a possible D gene is TRBD2 (5 bases). The germline gives CDR1 MNHEY, CDR2 SMNVEV (reference sequence). This CDR3 is built from 18 residues. V was trimmed by 2 bases and J by 0 bases, leaving 17 bases between them.

The CDR3 here is CASSYSAGVSQYEQYF. The CDR3 DNA reads as TGTGCCAGCAGTTACTCGGCAGGGGTATCTCAGTACGAGCAGTACTTC. V usage is TRBV6-6 and J usage is TRBJ2-7; perhaps TRBD1 as D (6 bases). This CDR3 comprises 16 residues. Trimming took off 0 bases at V and 4 bases at J, with 16 bases between the two ends. Germline V gene data show CDR1 as MNHNY and CDR2 as SVGAGI (reference sequence).

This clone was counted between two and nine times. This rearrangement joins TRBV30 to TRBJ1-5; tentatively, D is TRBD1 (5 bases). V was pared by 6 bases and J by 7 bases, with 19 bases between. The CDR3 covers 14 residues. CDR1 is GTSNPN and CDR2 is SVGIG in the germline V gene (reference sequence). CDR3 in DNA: TGTGCCTGTAGTTCTACAGGAATTGGACAGCCCCAGCATTTT. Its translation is CACSSTGIGQPQHF.

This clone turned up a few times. In nucleotides, the CDR3 is TGTGCCAGCACCCGACAGGGAGAAGCTTTCTTT. Its translation: CASTRQGEAFF. The chain is built from TRBV16 and TRBJ1-1, with 7 bases lining up with TRBD1. Germline CDR1 reads KGHSY; CDR2 reads FQNENV. The ends lost 7 bases at V and 8 bases at J; junction bases unmatched: 4. This CDR3 spans 11 amino acids.

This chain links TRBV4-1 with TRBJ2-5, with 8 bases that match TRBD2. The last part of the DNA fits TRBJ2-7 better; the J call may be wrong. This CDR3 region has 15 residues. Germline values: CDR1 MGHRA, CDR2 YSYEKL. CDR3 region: CASSQPGGGSYEQYF. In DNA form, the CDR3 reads TGCGCCAGCAGCCAGCCGGGCGGGGGGTCCTACGAGCAGTACTTC.

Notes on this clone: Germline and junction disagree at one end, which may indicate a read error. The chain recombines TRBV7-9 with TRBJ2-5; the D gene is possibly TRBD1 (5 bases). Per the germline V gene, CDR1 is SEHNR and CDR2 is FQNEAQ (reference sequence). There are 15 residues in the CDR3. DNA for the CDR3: TGTTCCAGCAGCTCCTGGACACTACAGTGGGAGACCCAGTACTTC. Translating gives CSSSSWTLQWETQYF.

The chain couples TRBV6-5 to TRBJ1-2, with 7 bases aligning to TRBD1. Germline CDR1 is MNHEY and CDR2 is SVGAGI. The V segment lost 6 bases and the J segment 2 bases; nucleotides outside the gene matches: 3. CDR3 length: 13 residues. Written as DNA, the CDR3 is TGTGCCAGCAGAGAGACAGGGAACTATGGCTACACCTTC. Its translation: CASRETGNYGYTF.

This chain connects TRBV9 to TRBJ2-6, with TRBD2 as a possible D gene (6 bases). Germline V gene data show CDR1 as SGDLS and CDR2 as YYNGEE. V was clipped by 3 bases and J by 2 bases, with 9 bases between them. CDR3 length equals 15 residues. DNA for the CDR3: TGTGCCAGCAGCGCCCGGGGGACTGGGGCCAACGTCCTGACTTTC. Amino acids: CASSARGTGANVLTF.

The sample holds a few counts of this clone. DNA for the CDR3: TGCGCCAGCAGTAATCCTCGGGAGCGAATTCAGTACTTC. Translating gives CASSNPRERIQYF. This sequence joins TRBV5-1 and TRBJ2-4; D is possibly TRBD2 (6 bases). The CDR3 consists of 13 residues. Trimming took off 5 bases at V and 10 bases at J, with 16 bases between the two ends. The germline V gene encodes CDR1 SGHRS and CDR2 YFSETQ.

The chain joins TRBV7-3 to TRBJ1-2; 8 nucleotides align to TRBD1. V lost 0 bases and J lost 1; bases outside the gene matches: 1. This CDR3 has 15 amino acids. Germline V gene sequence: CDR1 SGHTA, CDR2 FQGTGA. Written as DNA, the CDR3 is TGTGCCAGCAGCTTAACCACAGGGGGTAACTATGGCTACACCTTC. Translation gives CASSLTTGGNYGYTF.

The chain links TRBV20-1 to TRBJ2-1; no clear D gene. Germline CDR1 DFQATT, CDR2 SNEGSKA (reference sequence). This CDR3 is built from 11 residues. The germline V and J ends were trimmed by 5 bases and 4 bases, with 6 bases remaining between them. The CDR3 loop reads CSAPLYNEQFF. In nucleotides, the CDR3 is TGCAGTGCTCCCCTGTACAATGAGCAGTTCTTC.

The DNA of the CDR3 is TGTGCCAGTAGTATCTTCCTACCCACTGAAGCTTTCTTT. Encoded protein: CASSIFLPTEAFF. The gene calls are TRBV19 and TRBJ1-1; D not resolved. Deletions cut 3 bases from V and 4 bases from J, with 9 bases between. From germline, CDR1 is LNHDA and CDR2 SQIVND (reference sequence). The CDR3 length is 13 residues.

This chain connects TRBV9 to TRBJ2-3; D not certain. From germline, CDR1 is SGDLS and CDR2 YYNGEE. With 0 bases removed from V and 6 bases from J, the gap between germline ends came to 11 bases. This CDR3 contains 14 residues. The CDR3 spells CASSVVSGVDTQYF. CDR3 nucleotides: TGTGCCAGCAGCGTAGTTTCGGGTGTGGATACGCAGTATTTT.

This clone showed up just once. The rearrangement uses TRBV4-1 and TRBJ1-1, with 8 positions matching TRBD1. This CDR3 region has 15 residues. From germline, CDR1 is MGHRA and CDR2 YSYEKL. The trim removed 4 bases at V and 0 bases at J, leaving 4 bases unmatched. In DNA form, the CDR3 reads TGCGCCAGCAGCCCTGTCAGGGGGCTGAACACTGAAGCTTTCTTT. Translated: CASSPVRGLNTEAFF.

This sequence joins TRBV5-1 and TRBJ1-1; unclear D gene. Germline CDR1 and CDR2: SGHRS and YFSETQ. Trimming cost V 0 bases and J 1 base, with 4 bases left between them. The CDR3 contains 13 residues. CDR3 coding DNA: TGCGCCAGCAGCTTGGCACAGAACACTGAAGCTTTCTTT. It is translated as CASSLAQNTEAFF.

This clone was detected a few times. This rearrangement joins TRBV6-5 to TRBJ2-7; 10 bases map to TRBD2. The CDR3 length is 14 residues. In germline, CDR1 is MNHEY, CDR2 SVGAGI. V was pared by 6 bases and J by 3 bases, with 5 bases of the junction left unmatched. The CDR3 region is CASRTSGKHYEQYF. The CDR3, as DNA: TGTGCCAGCAGAACTAGCGGGAAACACTACGAGCAGTACTTC.

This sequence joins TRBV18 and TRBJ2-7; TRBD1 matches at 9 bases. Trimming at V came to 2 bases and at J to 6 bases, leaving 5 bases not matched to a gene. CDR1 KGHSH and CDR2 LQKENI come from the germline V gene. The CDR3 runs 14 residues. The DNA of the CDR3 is TGTGCCAGCTCACCAAACAGGGGGCTGAGCGAGCAGTACTTC. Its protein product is CASSPNRGLSEQYF.

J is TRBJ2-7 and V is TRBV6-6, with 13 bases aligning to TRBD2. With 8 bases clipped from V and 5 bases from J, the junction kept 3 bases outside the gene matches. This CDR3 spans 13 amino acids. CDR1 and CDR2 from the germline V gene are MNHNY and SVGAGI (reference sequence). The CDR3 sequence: CASRTSGSDEQYF. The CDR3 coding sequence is TGTGCCAGCCGGACTAGCGGGAGCGACGAGCAGTACTTC.

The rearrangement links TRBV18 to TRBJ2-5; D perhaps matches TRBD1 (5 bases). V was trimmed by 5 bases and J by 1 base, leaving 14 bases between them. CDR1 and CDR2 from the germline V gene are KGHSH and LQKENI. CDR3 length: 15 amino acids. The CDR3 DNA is TGTGCCAGCTCATTACCACGGACATTCCAAGAGACCCAGTACTTC. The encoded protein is CASSLPRTFQETQYF.

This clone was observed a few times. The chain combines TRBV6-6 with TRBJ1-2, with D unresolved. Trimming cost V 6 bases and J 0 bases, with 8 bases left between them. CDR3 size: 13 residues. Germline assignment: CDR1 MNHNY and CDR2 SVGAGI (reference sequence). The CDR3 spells CASRPGTNYGYTF. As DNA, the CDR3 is TGTGCCAGCAGGCCTGGCACTAACTATGGCTACACCTTC.

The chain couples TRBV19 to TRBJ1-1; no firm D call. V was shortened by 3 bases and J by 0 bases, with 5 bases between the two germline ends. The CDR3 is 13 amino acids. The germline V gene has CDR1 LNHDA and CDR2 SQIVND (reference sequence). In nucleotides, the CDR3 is TGTGCCAGTAGTATCCTAGTGAACACTGAAGCTTTCTTT. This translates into CASSILVNTEAFF. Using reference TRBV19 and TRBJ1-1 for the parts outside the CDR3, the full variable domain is DGGITQSPKYLFRKEGQNVTLSCEQNLNHDAMYWYRQDPGQGLRLIYYSQIVNDFQKGDIAEGYSVSREKKESFPLTVTSAQKNPTAFYLCASSILVNTEAFFGQGTRLTVV.

CDR3 DNA: TGCGCCAGCAGCCATCTGGGACTAGCGAATCACGATGAGCAGTTCTTC. This translates into CASSHLGLANHDEQFF. V is TRBV4-1 and J is TRBJ2-1; 10 bases fit TRBD2. Germline loops: CDR1 MGHRA, CDR2 YSYEKL. Trimming at V came to 3 bases and at J to 8 bases, leaving 10 bases not matched to a gene. This CDR3 is built from 16 residues.

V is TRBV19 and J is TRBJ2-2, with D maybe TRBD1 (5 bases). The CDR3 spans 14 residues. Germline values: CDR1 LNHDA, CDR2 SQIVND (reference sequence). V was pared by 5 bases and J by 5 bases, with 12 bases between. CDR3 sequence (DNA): TGTGCCAGTAGTGTCAGGGTTCGAACCGGGGAGCTGTTTTTT. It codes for CASSVRVRTGELFF. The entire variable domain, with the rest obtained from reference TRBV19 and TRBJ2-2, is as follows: DGGITQSPKYLFRKEGQNVTLSCEQNLNHDAMYWYRQDPGQGLRLIYYSQIVNDFQKGDIAEGYSVSREKKESFPLTVTSAQKNPTAFYLCASSVRVRTGELFFGEGSRLTVL.